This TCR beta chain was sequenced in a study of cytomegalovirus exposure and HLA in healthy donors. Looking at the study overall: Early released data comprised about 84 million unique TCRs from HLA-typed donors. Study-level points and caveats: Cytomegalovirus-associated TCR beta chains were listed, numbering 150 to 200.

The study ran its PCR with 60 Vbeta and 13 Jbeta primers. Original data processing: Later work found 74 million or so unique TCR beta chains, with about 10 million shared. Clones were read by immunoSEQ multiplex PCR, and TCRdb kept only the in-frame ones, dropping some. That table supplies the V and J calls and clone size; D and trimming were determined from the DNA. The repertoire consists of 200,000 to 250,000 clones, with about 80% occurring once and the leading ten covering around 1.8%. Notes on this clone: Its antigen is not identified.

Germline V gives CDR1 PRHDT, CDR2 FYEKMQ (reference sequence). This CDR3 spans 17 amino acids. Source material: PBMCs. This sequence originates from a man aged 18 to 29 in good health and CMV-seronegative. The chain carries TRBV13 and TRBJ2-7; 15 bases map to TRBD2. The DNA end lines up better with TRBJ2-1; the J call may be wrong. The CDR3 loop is CASSWTSGGATIHEQFF. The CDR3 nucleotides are TGTGCCAGCAGTTGGACTAGCGGGGGGGCTACAATTCACGAGCAGTTCTTC.